A single sample gave rise to the 28 T cell receptor beta chains below, sequenced in a study of blood T cell repertoires in COVID-19. Profiled with immunoSEQ multiplex PCR; TCRdb holds only in-frame clones, not every one. The table includes around 150,000 clones, roughly 73% detected once. The sample comprised peripheral blood. The receptors shown here come from a man between 70 and 80 years old with acute or convalescent COVID-19.

V is TRBV30 and J is TRBJ2-6; D unclear. This CDR3 has 16 residues. Germline V CDR1 and CDR2: GTSNPN, SVGIG (reference sequence). Trimming cost V 0 bases and J 1 base, with 10 bases left between them. CDR3 loop: CAWSVRSGSGANVLTF. The CDR3 DNA follows: TGTGCCTGGAGTGTACGGTCCGGGTCTGGGGCCAACGTCCTGACTTTC.

This chain links TRBV4-1 with TRBJ2-1; 9 bases are shared with TRBD2. The CDR3 has 16 residues. Germline CDR1 and CDR2: MGHRA and YSYEKL. The V gene end was trimmed by 5 bases and the J gene end by 0 bases; junction bases not matched to a gene: 5. The CDR3, as DNA: TGCGCCAGCAGCTCGATTAGCGGGGGCTCCTACAATGAGCAGTTCTTC. This sequence encodes CASSSISGGSYNEQFF.

The V and J genes are TRBV4-1 and TRBJ2-1, with D possibly matching TRBD2 (6 bases). The CDR3 is 15 residues long. The germline V and J ends were trimmed by 3 bases and 5 bases, with 14 bases remaining between them. CDR1 is MGHRA, CDR2 YSYEKL, per germline. DNA of the CDR3: TGCGCCAGCAGCCATACCGGGACTTATAACAATGAGCAGTTCTTC. Residues: CASSHTGTYNNEQFF.

The chain is built from TRBV28 and TRBJ1-5, with 10 bases aligning to TRBD1. The CDR3 runs 14 residues. V trimming: 6 bases; J trimming: 6 bases; junction bases outside the gene matches: 5. In germline, CDR1 is MDHEN, CDR2 SYDVKM. CDR3 in amino acids: CASRRQGAGQPQHF. CDR3 nucleotides: TGTGCCAGCAGACGACAGGGGGCCGGTCAGCCCCAGCATTTT. Variable domain in full (rest from reference TRBV28 and TRBJ1-5): DVKVTQSSRYLVKRTGEKVFLECVQDMDHENMFWYRQDPGLGLRLIYFSYDVKMKEKGDIPEGYSVSREKKERFSLILESASTNQTSMYLCASRRQGAGQPQHFGDGTRLSIL.

The DNA for the CDR3 is TGTGCCAGTAGTACCACAGGGGGCCAAGAGACCCAGTACTTC. Its protein is CASSTTGGQETQYF. The V and J genes are TRBV19 and TRBJ2-5; 8 bases map to TRBD1. The CDR3 sequence is 14 residues long. The germline CDR1 and CDR2 sequences are LNHDA and SQIVND (reference sequence). With 4 bases clipped from V and 1 base from J, the junction kept 2 bases outside the gene matches.

The J gene is TRBJ2-7, the V gene TRBV12-1; the D segment call TRBD1 is taken from the table without a DNA check. TRBV12-1 counts as a pseudogene. The length of the CDR3 is 16 residues. CDR3: CASSFDSDRVPYEQYF. CDR3 bases: TGTGCCAGCAGCTTTGATTCAGACAGGGTTCCCTACGAGCAGTACTTC.

The V gene is TRBV12-3 or TRBV12-4, the J gene TRBJ1-6; 7 bases line up with TRBD1. J lost 10 bases, V lost 5 bases, and 5 bases had no gene match. There are 13 residues in the CDR3. As DNA, the CDR3 is TGTGCCAGCAGTACAGACAGGGCGTCACCCCTCCACTTT. Amino acid sequence: CASSTDRASPLHF.

This clone was counted between two and nine times. This chain uses TRBV7-6 with TRBJ2-7; 8 bases match TRBD1. Trimming cost V 6 bases and J 3 bases; bases outside gene matches: 10. This CDR3 has 15 amino acids. Germline loops: CDR1 SGHVS, CDR2 FNYEAQ. The CDR3: CASSPAAGGIYEQYF. In DNA, the CDR3 is TGTGCCAGCAGTCCTGCTGCAGGGGGCATCTACGAGCAGTACTTC.

This clone was seen a handful of times. V and J are TRBV7-2 and TRBJ1-1; D unresolved. Trimming shortened V by 3 bases and J by 1 base, and 9 bases separated the two germline ends. The CDR3 has 14 residues. The germline V gene has CDR1 SGHTA and CDR2 FQGNSA. CDR3 residues: CASSFAGWNTEAFF. In nucleotides, the CDR3 is TGTGCCAGCAGCTTCGCGGGCTGGAACACTGAAGCTTTCTTT.

With regard to this clone: The junction and the germline gene differ at one end; a read error may be behind it. The CDR3 is CASSYSGTSSDEQYF. CDR3 coding DNA: TGTGCCAGCAGTTACTCTGGGACTAGCTCCGACGAGCAGTACTTC. The chain employs TRBV6-5 and TRBJ2-7; 9 nucleotides agree with TRBD2. The germline CDR1 and CDR2 sequences are MNHEY and SVGAGI. The CDR3 spans 15 residues.

The chain links TRBV28 to TRBJ2-7; D call uncertain. The V gene lost 4 bases and the J gene lost 0 bases, with 13 bases spanning the gap. Germline V gene lookup returns CDR1 MDHEN and CDR2 SYDVKM. CDR3 length: 15 amino acids. Here the CDR3 reads CASSSEAAYSYEQYF. Written as DNA, the CDR3 is TGTGCCAGCAGTTCCGAGGCTGCCTACTCCTACGAGCAGTACTTC.

The chain recombines TRBV2 with TRBJ1-1; D uncertain. CDR3 length: 18 amino acids. The germline V gene encodes CDR1 SNHLY and CDR2 FYNNEI. The V gene lost 7 bases and the J gene lost 1 base, with 25 bases spanning the gap. In DNA, the CDR3 is TGTGCCAGCATCCTGGAACGGACCGCGGGAGAGACGAACACTGAAGCTTTCTTT. As protein: CASILERTAGETNTEAFF. Full variable domain (rest looked up from reference TRBV2 and TRBJ1-1): EPEVTQTPSHQVTQMGQEVILRCVPISNHLYFYWYRQILGQKVEFLVSFYNNEISEKSEIFDDQFSVERPDGSNFTLKIRSTKLEDSAMYFCASILERTAGETNTEAFFGQGTRLTVV.

This clone was detected only a few times. J is TRBJ2-4 and V is TRBV12-5; a weak D match, TRBD1 (5 bases). Germline V gene data show CDR1 as LGHNT and CDR2 as FRNRAP. The CDR3 runs 13 residues. V gave up 3 bases and J gave up 9 bases, with 12 bases separating them. The CDR3 here is CASGLGVLGIQYF. Here the CDR3 DNA reads TGTGCTAGTGGTTTAGGGGTCTTGGGCATTCAGTACTTC.

In its sample, this clone was seen once. The chain recombines TRBV2 with TRBJ2-7; 9 bases are a match to TRBD2. The germline V gene encodes CDR1 SNHLY and CDR2 FYNNEI. Trimming removed 4 bases from V and 1 base from J; junction bases left unmatched: 8. CDR3 length: 16 amino acids. This CDR3 is CASSVGLALVSYEQYF. In nucleotides, the CDR3 is TGTGCCAGCAGTGTGGGACTAGCACTTGTTTCCTACGAGCAGTACTTC.

The chain employs TRBV3-1 (or the pseudogene TRBV3-2) and TRBJ1-2; TRBD1 is a possible D gene (5 bases). CDR3 size: 13 residues. Germline V gene lookup returns CDR1 LGHDT and CDR2 YNNKEL (reference sequence). V dropped 4 bases and J dropped 6 bases, with 12 bases sitting between them. The CDR3 coding sequence is TGTGCCAGCAGCCCTAGGGGCCTGGATGGCTACACCTTC. Translation: CASSPRGLDGYTF.

The gene calls are TRBV5-1 and TRBJ1-1, with D maybe TRBD1 (5 bases). This CDR3 is 15 amino acids long. Deletions cut 1 base from V and 0 bases from J, with 10 bases between. The germline gives CDR1 SGHRS, CDR2 YFSETQ. In DNA, the CDR3 is TGCGCCAGCAGCTTGTCAGGGTTACTGAACACTGAAGCTTTCTTT. It codes for CASSLSGLLNTEAFF. The full variable domain, its missing parts supplied by reference TRBV5-1 and TRBJ1-1, is KAGVTQTPRYLIKTRGQQVTLSCSPISGHRSVSWYQQTPGQGLQFLFEYFSETQRNKGNFPGRFSGRQFSNSRSEMNVSTLELGDSALYLCASSLSGLLNTEAFFGQGTRLTVV.

The chain couples TRBV10-1 to TRBJ2-1, with 11 bases aligning to TRBD2. Germline V gene data show CDR1 as WNHNN and CDR2 as SYGVQD (reference sequence). The CDR3 consists of 17 residues. The V and J ends lost 6 bases and 5 bases, in that order; junction bases with no gene match: 12. CDR3 sequence: CASSREPSGGPNNEQFF. CDR3 DNA: TGCGCCAGCAGCCGGGAACCTAGCGGGGGGCCAAACAATGAGCAGTTCTTC.

The rearrangement links TRBV6-5 to TRBJ2-7, with TRBD2 identical over 7 bases. The germline CDR1 and CDR2 sequences are MNHEY and SVGAGI. Trimming took 11 bases from V and 3 from J; bases not matched to a gene: 4. The CDR3 consists of 11 residues. DNA for the CDR3: TGTGCCGTCACGGGGGGCTACGAGCAGTACTTC. It yields the protein CAVTGGYEQYF.

This clone has only a few counts. V and J are TRBV19 and TRBJ1-1; 7 nucleotides align to TRBD1. CDR1 is LNHDA, CDR2 SQIVND, per germline (reference sequence). Trimming took 3 bases from V and 4 from J; bases not matched to a gene: 5. CDR3 length equals 14 residues. The CDR3 DNA is TGTGCCAGTAGTATTAGGGGGCAGGTCACTGAAGCTTTCTTT. This translates into CASSIRGQVTEAFF.

The V gene is TRBV24-1, the J gene TRBJ2-3; unclear D gene. The V gene lost 2 bases and the J gene lost 0 bases, with 11 bases spanning the gap. Germline V gives CDR1 KGHDR, CDR2 SFDVKD. CDR3 size: 16 residues. CDR3 coding DNA: TGTGCCACCAGTGATTCACAGACCTCTAGCACAGATACGCAGTATTTT. This encodes CATSDSQTSSTDTQYF.

The chain employs TRBV27 and TRBJ1-5; 9 positions match TRBD1. Trimming cost V 5 bases and J 6 bases; bases outside gene matches: 5. This CDR3 region has 14 residues. CDR1 is MNHEY, CDR2 SMNVEV, per germline (reference sequence). CDR3 DNA sequence: TGTGCCAGCAGTCCACAGGGGGCGCGTCAGCCCCAGCATTTT. This codes for CASSPQGARQPQHF.

The chain couples TRBV6-4 to TRBJ1-5; D may be TRBD1 (5 bases). The CDR3 is 14 residues long. Trimming stripped 0 bases from V and 4 bases from J, with 7 bases between. From germline, CDR1 is MRHNA and CDR2 SNTAGT. The CDR3, as DNA: TGTGCCAGCAGTGACTCTGGGGGGAATCAGCCCCAGCATTTT. This sequence encodes CASSDSGGNQPQHF.

This clone came up a few times. V gene TRBV12-3 or TRBV12-4 combines with J gene TRBJ1-1, with TRBD1 as a possible D gene (6 bases). This CDR3 is 13 amino acids long. V lost 3 bases and J 4 bases, leaving 9 bases between the germline ends. The CDR3 reads CASSLWGPTEAFF. The CDR3, as DNA: TGTGCCAGCAGTTTGTGGGGGCCCACTGAAGCTTTCTTT.

This chain joins TRBV7-8 and TRBJ1-2; a weak D match, TRBD1 (5 bases). The CDR3 totals 15 residues. With 5 bases removed from V and 0 bases from J, the gap between germline ends came to 13 bases. The germline V gene encodes CDR1 SGHVS and CDR2 FQNEAQ. The CDR3 nucleotides read TGTGCCAGCAGCCCCAGACAGACCGCTAACTATGGCTACACCTTC. Its translation is CASSPRQTANYGYTF.

This chain links TRBV20-1 with TRBJ1-1, with unresolved D. CDR1 and CDR2 from the germline V gene are DFQATT and SNEGSKA (reference sequence). Trimming pared 3 bases from V and 8 bases from J, leaving 7 bases between. The CDR3 loop spans 10 amino acids. CDR3: CSARGVEAFF. The CDR3 DNA sequence: TGCAGTGCTAGGGGCGTAGAAGCTTTCTTT.

The rearrangement links TRBV30 to TRBJ2-1; 7 bases line up with TRBD2. V lost 1 base, J lost 1 base, and 4 bases stayed unmatched. The CDR3 sequence is 15 residues long. Germline values: CDR1 GTSNPN, CDR2 SVGIG (reference sequence). The CDR3 DNA is TGTGCCTGGAGTGGCTGGGGGGGGTCCTACAATGAGCAGTTCTTC. It specifies CAWSGWGGSYNEQFF.

The chain is built from TRBV28 and TRBJ2-7; 7 bases are shared with TRBD2. J gave up 0 bases and V 2 bases, and 1 base lay outside the gene matches. From germline, CDR1 is MDHEN and CDR2 SYDVKM. CDR3 size: 14 residues. CDR3 DNA sequence: TGTGCCAGCAGTTTAAGCGGGACCTCCTACGAGCAGTACTTC. Translation: CASSLSGTSYEQYF.

The gene calls are TRBV11-3 and TRBJ2-7; the D gene is possibly TRBD1 (6 bases). Trimming removed 5 bases from V and 0 bases from J, with 14 bases in between. CDR1 and CDR2 (germline): SGHNT, YENEEA. This CDR3 region has 15 residues. The CDR3 nucleotides read TGTGCCAGCAGCATTGACAGGTTGAGCTCCTACGAGCAGTACTTC. Translated, it gives CASSIDRLSSYEQYF.